This T cell receptor beta chain is from a study of blood T cell repertoires in COVID-19 (dated by TCRdb to 2019 to 2021). For the wider study: Samples covering the acute and convalescent phases of COVID-19 were provided by collaborators in the United States, Italy and Spain. The material from the prospective study consisted of cDNA or gDNA derived from T cells, B-cell-depleted T cells, or PBMCs. The dataset comprised deeply sampled blood TCRbeta repertoires from subjects exposed to, actively infected with, or recovered from COVID-19. The repertoires were released in a freely available public database intended as a resource for research on the immune response to SARS-CoV-2. The samples were drawn from two sources: the first 160 participants of the ongoing ImmuneRACE study, and over 1,000 subjects contributed by 6 global collaborators. The sample metadata nearly always contained a de-identified subject ID, COVID-19 status, age in years and sex. HLA class I and class II types, where available, came from metadata supplied by the sample provider rather than from assay-based typing. Study-level results and caveats: The amount of clinical and demographic metadata varied by source and participant and was provided uncurated.

The sample holds one count of this clone. Its antigen specificity is not known. Base qualities are not provided; no much larger clone lies one nucleotide away. Each collaborating institution followed its own protocols to collect whole blood in K2EDTA tubes. For TCRbeta analysis, collaborators shipped samples in one of three forms: frozen whole blood, isolated PBMCs, or DNA extracted from either of those sample types. TCRbeta CDR3 regions were amplified from genomic DNA by means of the immunoSEQ Assay, a bias-controlled multiplex PCR. The authors processed their data as follows. Within the assay, amplification of reference gene primers was used to estimate how many nucleated cells each sample contained. To quantify the absolute abundance of each unique TCRbeta CDR3 rearrangement, sequence reads were collapsed and filtered. For each sample, productive Simpson clonality was calculated by taking the square root of Simpson's diversity index across productive rearrangements. TCRdb took this table from immuneACCESS and kept in-frame rearrangements with V and J called. Such tables lack part of the clones; where checked against another copy, unresolved V genes explain under half of the gap, and the rest is unexplained. D and trimming come from the DNA, and the V and J calls and clone size come from that table. Recorded for this sample are about 150,000 clones; around 76% of them occurred a single time. Less than 4.5% of the sample is taken by the ten largest.

Trimming costs V 6 bases and J 4 bases, and their ends lie 12 bases apart. There are 13 amino acids in the CDR3, from cysteine to phenylalanine inclusive. The CDR3 DNA has 39 bases and is translated from base 1. As encoded in the germline V gene, CDR1 is ENHRY while CDR2 is SYGVKD. The sample comprised peripheral blood. The clonotype was recovered from a man aged 60 to 69 with acute or convalescent COVID-19. This receptor chain uses TRBV10-3 and TRBJ1-1; a tentative D call is TRBD1 (6 bases match). DNA sequence: TGTGCCATCAGAGGGGGGGGAGGCACTGAAGCTTTCTTT. It translates as CAIRGGGGTEAFF.